These T cell receptor beta chains were read from a single sample in a study of CD8 T cells in ankylosing spondylitis. A single record per CDR3 protein comes from TCRdb applying MiXCR to the 5' RACE reads. This repertoire shows some 700,000 distinct CDR3 sequences, around 20% found once; its top ten account for under 20%. Sequencing used blood, either unsorted or a sorted T cell fraction (not recorded which). All receptors come from a male donor with ankylosing spondylitis. Each CDR3 is given with its conserved first and last residue. Fields, in order: CDR3 DNA, CDR3 protein, clone size, CDR3 length, D gene, J gene, V gene. The D gene is left open where the match is weak. Size is omitted from some rows. Given values are once, few, many or a class for expanded clones.

TGTGCCAGCAAATCGCCATCGGCGGGCAGGGGCTACGAGCAGTACTTC | CASKSPSAGRGYEQYF | . | 16 | . | TRBJ2-7 | TRBV27
TGTGCCAGCAGCCATCATACAGGGGCCAGAGAATCTGGGGCCAACGTCCTGACTTTC | CASSHHTGARESGANVLTF | many | 19 | TRBD1 | TRBJ2-6 | TRBV3-1
TGTGCCAGCAGTTTCAGCTGGGGCAACGAGCAGTACTTC | CASSFSWGNEQYF | . | 13 | . | TRBJ2-7 | TRBV27
TGTGCCAGCAACTCTGGGGGAGACAATCAGCCCCAGCATTTT | CASNSGGDNQPQHF | few | 14 | . | TRBJ1-5 | TRBV5-5
TGTGCCAGCAGCTTGGCTGCAAACGGATGGCGGTATTCAAGCACAGATACGCAGTATTTT | CASSLAANGWRYSSTDTQYF | . | 20 | . | TRBJ2-3 | TRBV5-6
TGTGCCAGCAGTTTATCAGCCCGCCACGAGCAGTACTTC | CASSLSARHEQYF | few | 13 | . | TRBJ2-7 | TRBV27
TGCAGTGCCACCGGACTAGCGGGGGGGAAGGAAGAGACCCAGTACTTC | CSATGLAGGKEETQYF | . | 16 | TRBD2 | TRBJ2-5 | TRBV20-1
TGTGCCAGCAGCCAAGCAATCAGGGGAAACGCCATATATTTT | CASSQAIRGNAIYF | . | 14 | . | TRBJ1-3 | TRBV3-1
TGTGCCAGCGTCTCGAGGGGAAATGAGCAGTTCTTC | CASVSRGNEQFF | few | 12 | . | TRBJ2-1 | TRBV12-3/TRBV12-4
TGTGCCTGGAGTGTTGGGCTCACCTTAGGGAGCTCCTACAATGAGCAGTTCTTC | CAWSVGLTLGSSYNEQFF | . | 18 | . | TRBJ2-1 | TRBV30
TGTGCCAGCAGCAACTGGGACATTTACGAGCAGTACTTC | CASSNWDIYEQYF | . | 13 | . | TRBJ2-7 | TRBV11-2
TGTGCCAGCAGTTACCTTCCGGGGCCCACTGAAGCTTTCTTT | CASSYLPGPTEAFF | few | 14 | . | TRBJ1-1 | TRBV6-2/TRBV6-3
TGTGCCAGCAGTTTTTTGCTGAGGACTACCCTATATGAGCAGTTCTTC | CASSFLLRTTLYEQFF | . | 16 | . | TRBJ2-1 | TRBV12-3/TRBV12-4
TGTGCCAGCAGTTACTCAACCAAGGGGGCGTTCGCAGATACGCAGTATTTT | CASSYSTKGAFADTQYF | . | 17 | TRBD1 | TRBJ2-3 | TRBV6-5
TGTGCCAGCAACCCCCCCGGACAGGTTGGATACGAGCAGTACTTC | CASNPPGQVGYEQYF | few | 15 | TRBD1 | TRBJ2-7 | TRBV28
TGTGCCAGCAGCCCTCTAGCGGAGGCTTACAATGAGCAGTTCTTC | CASSPLAEAYNEQFF | . | 15 | TRBD2 | TRBJ2-1 | TRBV3-1
TGTGCCTGGAGTGGACAGGGCGGGCAGCCCCAGCATTTT | CAWSGQGGQPQHF | . | 13 | TRBD1 | TRBJ1-5 | TRBV30
TGTGCCAGCAGTTTAATGGAGGATCAGCCCCAGCATTTT | CASSLMEDQPQHF | . | 13 | . | TRBJ1-5 | TRBV27
TGTGCCAGCAGCGGGGGACAGGGGATAAATCAGCCCCAGCATTTT | CASSGGQGINQPQHF | . | 15 | TRBD1 | TRBJ1-5 | TRBV2
TGTGCCAGCAGCTTCAGACAGTACAATGAGCAGTTCTTC | CASSFRQYNEQFF | few | 13 | . | TRBJ2-1 | TRBV11-1
TGCGCCAGCAGCCAAGTTGCAGGGGGCTACGAGCAGTACTTC | CASSQVAGGYEQYF | many | 14 | TRBD1 | TRBJ2-7 | TRBV4-1
TGCGCCAGCAGCCTACAGGGGCGGAAAACCACAGATACGCAGTATTTT | CASSLQGRKTTDTQYF | . | 16 | TRBD1 | TRBJ2-3 | TRBV5-1
TGTGCCAGTAGTCCGCGCTGGACAGAAACCGGGGAGCTGTTTTTT | CASSPRWTETGELFF | . | 15 | . | TRBJ2-2 | TRBV19
TGTGCCAGCAGTTTTTTGAAGCCTAATTCACCCCTCCACTTT | CASSFLKPNSPLHF | . | 14 | . | TRBJ1-6 | TRBV12-3/TRBV12-4
TGTGCCAGCACCCTCGGGAACACTGAAGCTTTCTTT | CASTLGNTEAFF | . | 12 | . | TRBJ1-1 | TRBV12-3/TRBV12-4
TGTGCCAGCAGCCCCTCGGACAGTCTCTCTGGGGCCAACGTCCTGACTTTC | CASSPSDSLSGANVLTF | few | 17 | . | TRBJ2-6 | TRBV12-3/TRBV12-4
TGTGCCAGCAGTTTCTTTGATGCGTTGAACAATGAGCAGTTCTTC | CASSFFDALNNEQFF | few | 15 | . | TRBJ2-1 | TRBV12-3/TRBV12-4
TGCACTGTTCGGAGGTCGGCGGCTGAAGCTTTCTTT | CTVRRSAAEAFF | . | 12 | . | TRBJ1-1 | TRBV20-1
TGTGCCAGCAGCCACGGGGGGTTCTCCTACAATGAGCAGTTCTTC | CASSHGGFSYNEQFF | . | 15 | TRBD2 | TRBJ2-1 | TRBV14
TGCAGTGTCGGACGGGACAGGGGGCAAGATACGCAGTATTTT | CSVGRDRGQDTQYF | . | 14 | TRBD1 | TRBJ2-3 | TRBV20-1
TGTGCCAGCAGTACCATAGACACTGAAGCTTTCTTT | CASSTIDTEAFF | . | 12 | . | TRBJ1-1 | TRBV12-3/TRBV12-4
TGTGCCAGCAGCTTATCGGCGGGGATCTCCTACAATGAGCAGTTCTTC | CASSLSAGISYNEQFF | few | 16 | . | TRBJ2-1 | TRBV7-9
TGTGCCAGCAGTTTCAGGGCGGGGTCCAATCAGCCCCAGCATTTT | CASSFRAGSNQPQHF | . | 15 | . | TRBJ1-5 | TRBV12-3/TRBV12-4
TGCAGTGCTAGAGGCTCGGGTAGCACCACCGGGGAGCTGTTTTTT | CSARGSGSTTGELFF | few | 15 | . | TRBJ2-2 | TRBV20-1
TGCAGTGCCCAAGAGGGGGGGGACACTGAAGCTTTCTTT | CSAQEGGDTEAFF | few | 13 | . | TRBJ1-1 | TRBV20-1
TGTGCCAGCAGTGACTCTCCAGGGGCATCTGGCACAGATACGCAGTATTTT | CASSDSPGASGTDTQYF | . | 17 | . | TRBJ2-3 | TRBV6-4
TGTGCCAGCAGCCCAAACACACTAGCGGGAGCAGATACGCAGTATTTT | CASSPNTLAGADTQYF | . | 16 | TRBD2 | TRBJ2-3 | TRBV7-2
TGTGCCAGCAGCCGACAGGGGGCGTCAGAGACCCAGTACTTC | CASSRQGASETQYF | few | 14 | TRBD1 | TRBJ2-5 | TRBV12-3/TRBV12-4
TGTGCCAGCAGTGATATCGCGGGGGGCACAGATACGCAGTATTTT | CASSDIAGGTDTQYF | . | 15 | TRBD2 | TRBJ2-3 | TRBV6-1
TGTGCCATCCGGGACAGACACTATGGCTACACCTTC | CAIRDRHYGYTF | . | 12 | TRBD1 | TRBJ1-2 | TRBV28
TGTGCCAGCAGTTTAGCGTCTCGTCCGGAGACCCAGTACTTC | CASSLASRPETQYF | few | 14 | . | TRBJ2-5 | TRBV12-3/TRBV12-4
TGTGCCAGCAGCACTCCAGGGGGCGCGGAAGCTTTCTTT | CASSTPGGAEAFF | . | 13 | TRBD1 | TRBJ1-1 | TRBV7-2
TGCAGCGTGGGGGGGGGTGAGCAGTTCTTC | CSVGGGEQFF | . | 10 | TRBD2 | TRBJ2-1 | TRBV29-1
TGTGCCAGCAGTGTCCCTTCTGGGGCCAACGTCCTGACTTTC | CASSVPSGANVLTF | few | 14 | . | TRBJ2-6 | TRBV12-3/TRBV12-4
TGCGCCAGCAGCCATCTCGTCTACAATGAGCAGTTCTTC | CASSHLVYNEQFF | . | 13 | . | TRBJ2-1 | TRBV4-1
TGCAGTGCTAGTTACCACGGACAGGCCCGGTCCCTCACCTTC | CSASYHGQARSLTF | few | 14 | TRBD1 | TRBJ1-2 | TRBV20-1
TGCAGTGCTCGAGCGGAACCGGGATACGAGCAGTACTTC | CSARAEPGYEQYF | . | 13 | . | TRBJ2-7 | TRBV20-1
TGCAGTGCTAGAGATCAACGCGGGAACACTGAAGCTTTCTTT | CSARDQRGNTEAFF | . | 14 | . | TRBJ1-1 | TRBV20-1
TGTGCCAGCAGTTTCCTGGACACATACAATGAGCAGTTCTTC | CASSFLDTYNEQFF | few | 14 | . | TRBJ2-1 | TRBV14
TGCAGCGCCGGAGGCAGGGAATACTACAATGAGCAGTTCTTC | CSAGGREYYNEQFF | . | 14 | . | TRBJ2-1 | TRBV29-1
TGTGCCAGCAGCTTAGGTGTCAGCCTAAATCAGCCCCAGCATTTT | CASSLGVSLNQPQHF | . | 15 | . | TRBJ1-5 | TRBV11-2
TGTGCCAGCAGCTTAGAAAGGACAGGGGCAGGAAACACCATATATTTT | CASSLERTGAGNTIYF | . | 16 | TRBD1 | TRBJ1-3 | TRBV7-9
TGTGCCAGCAGCGTTGAAACAGGGTTTGGTGAAAAACTGTTTTTT | CASSVETGFGEKLFF | . | 15 | . | TRBJ1-4 | TRBV7-2
TGCGCCAGCAGCTTCACTACCGGGACACCTAATGAAAAACTGTTTTTT | CASSFTTGTPNEKLFF | few | 16 | . | TRBJ1-4 | TRBV5-1
TGTGCCAGCAGTTACTCCGGCAGGAGGAACACTGAAGCTTTCTTT | CASSYSGRRNTEAFF | many | 15 | . | TRBJ1-1 | TRBV6-2/TRBV6-3
TGTGCCAGCAGCCAAACCGGGACTAGCGTTACCTACAATGAGCAGTTCTTC | CASSQTGTSVTYNEQFF | . | 17 | TRBD2 | TRBJ2-1 | TRBV4-2
TGTGCCAGCAGCTTATGGGACAGATACTCCTACGAGCAGTACTTC | CASSLWDRYSYEQYF | . | 15 | TRBD1 | TRBJ2-7 | TRBV7-9
TGTGCCAGCAGGAATGGGGACAATCAGCCCCAGCATTTT | CASRNGDNQPQHF | . | 13 | . | TRBJ1-5 | TRBV7-9